This T cell receptor beta chain came from a study of CD8 T cells in Susac syndrome (dated by TCRdb to between 2019 and 2020). Describing the broader study: The study used repertoire sequencing to test whether antigen drove CD8+ T cell activation and differentiation in Susac syndrome. Overall study outcomes, separate from this receptor: The TCR sequencing and HLA analysis was acknowledged to have included a relatively small number of individuals.

Remarks on this clonotype: The clone's antigen remains unknown. Per-nucleotide qualities are absent, and no much larger clonotype sits a single base away.

Peripheral blood CD8+ and CD4+ T cells from healthy donors, Susac syndrome patients and multiple sclerosis patients were profiled by high-throughput TCR beta sequencing. Healthy donors were included as age- and sex-matched controls. Bulk CD8+ and CD4+ T cells were purified by magnetic negative isolation, whereas CD8+ TEMRA cells were enriched by FACS. Blood was drawn into EDTA tubes, processed within 24 hours, and PBMCs were isolated by density gradient centrifugation. PBMCs destined for TCR sequencing were cryopreserved in liquid nitrogen and later thawed in a 37 °C water bath. The sorted or isolated CD4+, CD8+ and CD8+ TEMRA cells had a purity of 90% or higher. The V and J ends are trimmed by 2 bases and 4 bases, leaving 8 bases between them. The CDR3 starts with the cysteine, ends with the phenylalanine, and has 14 residues. Of the read, only the CDR3 DNA is kept; its 42 bases are in frame from base 1. The germline V gene sets CDR1 to SGHTA and CDR2 to FQGNSA.

RNA was extracted using the RNeasy kit, and about 0.5 to 1 ug of the RNA was reverse transcribed with random hexamers. TCR beta CDR3 regions were amplified with the immunoSEQ multiplex PCR assay covering 54 Vbeta and 13 Jbeta segments. PCR amplification bias was corrected using a synthetic template baseline for primer optimization and computational correction. The paper's data handling went like this. Reads were annotated to V, D and J genes per IMGT and analyzed with immunoSEQ Analyzer, keeping only productive sequences. To calculate clonality, Shannon entropy was normalized by log2 of the number of productive unique sequences and then subtracted from one. For each patient and control, public and private clones were evaluated within the 100 most prevalent clones. Clones were defined as Susac-specific when absent from the healthy and MS cohorts, from about 970 published viral clones and from other ImmuneACCESS disease sequences. In-frame beta chains were kept once TCRdb had trimmed the public reads at Q25 with fastp and called clones with MiXCR. Identical CDR3 protein sequences are pooled into one entry, listed with their most common genes and DNA. TCRdb, not the original authors, processed these V and J calls. A total of about 160,000 distinct CDR3 sequences appear in this sample, about 90% of them only once. About 0.073% of the sample rests with the top ten.

Material for sequencing was CD4+ T cells from PBMCs. The TCR comes from a human donor in good health. The rearrangement joined TRBV7-2 to TRBJ1-4, with a tentative D gene TRBD1 over 5 matching bases. The CDR3 protein sequence reads: CASSLSGLNEKLFF. The DNA sequence follows: TGTGCCAGCAGCTTATCAGGGCTTAATGAAAAACTGTTTTTT.